The T cell receptor beta chain under discussion was sequenced for a study of CD8 T cells in ankylosing spondylitis. This clonotype was seen a handful of times. The J segment lost 5 bases and the V segment lost 4 bases, leaving 7 bases of the junction unmatched. Germline CDR1 is DFQATT and CDR2 is SNEGSKA (reference sequence). This CDR3 is built from 13 residues. Each CDR3 protein is one row after TCRdb ran MiXCR on the 5' RACE reads. The repertoire holds roughly 150,000 distinct CDR3 sequences, with approximately 10% as singletons. The sequence was obtained from a female donor with ankylosing spondylitis or in good health (not recorded which). The rearrangement uses TRBV20-1 and TRBJ1-2; TRBD1 agrees at 7 bases. The sample was blood, either unsorted or a sorted T cell fraction (not recorded which). In DNA form, the CDR3 reads TGCAGTGCTACGTCCGGGACAGAGTATGGCTACACCTTC. Its translation is CSATSGTEYGYTF.